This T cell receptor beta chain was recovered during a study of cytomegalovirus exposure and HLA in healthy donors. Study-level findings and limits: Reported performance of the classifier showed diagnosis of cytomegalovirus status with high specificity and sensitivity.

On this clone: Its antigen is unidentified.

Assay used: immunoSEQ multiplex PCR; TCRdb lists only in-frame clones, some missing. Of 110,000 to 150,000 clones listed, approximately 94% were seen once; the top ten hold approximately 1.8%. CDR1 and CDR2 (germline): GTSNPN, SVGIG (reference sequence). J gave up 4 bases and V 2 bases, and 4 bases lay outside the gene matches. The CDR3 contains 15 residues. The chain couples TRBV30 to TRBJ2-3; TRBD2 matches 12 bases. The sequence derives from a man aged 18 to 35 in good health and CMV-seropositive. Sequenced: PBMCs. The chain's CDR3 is CAWSKLAGGADTQYF. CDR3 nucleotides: TGTGCCTGGAGTAAGCTAGCGGGAGGGGCAGATACGCAGTATTTT.